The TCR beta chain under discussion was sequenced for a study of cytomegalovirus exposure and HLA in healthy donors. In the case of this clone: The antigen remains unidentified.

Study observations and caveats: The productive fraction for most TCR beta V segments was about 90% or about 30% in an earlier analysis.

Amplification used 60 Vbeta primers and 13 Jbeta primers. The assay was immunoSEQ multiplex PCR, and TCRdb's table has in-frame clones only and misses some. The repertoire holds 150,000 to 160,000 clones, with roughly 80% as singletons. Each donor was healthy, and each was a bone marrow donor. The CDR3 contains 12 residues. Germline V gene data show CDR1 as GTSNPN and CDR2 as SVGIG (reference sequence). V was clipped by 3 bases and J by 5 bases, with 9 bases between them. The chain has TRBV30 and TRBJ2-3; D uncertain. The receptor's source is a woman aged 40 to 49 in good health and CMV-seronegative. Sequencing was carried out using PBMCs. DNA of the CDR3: TGTGCCTGGAGCCCAACGGGAGATACGCAGTATTTT. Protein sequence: CAWSPTGDTQYF.